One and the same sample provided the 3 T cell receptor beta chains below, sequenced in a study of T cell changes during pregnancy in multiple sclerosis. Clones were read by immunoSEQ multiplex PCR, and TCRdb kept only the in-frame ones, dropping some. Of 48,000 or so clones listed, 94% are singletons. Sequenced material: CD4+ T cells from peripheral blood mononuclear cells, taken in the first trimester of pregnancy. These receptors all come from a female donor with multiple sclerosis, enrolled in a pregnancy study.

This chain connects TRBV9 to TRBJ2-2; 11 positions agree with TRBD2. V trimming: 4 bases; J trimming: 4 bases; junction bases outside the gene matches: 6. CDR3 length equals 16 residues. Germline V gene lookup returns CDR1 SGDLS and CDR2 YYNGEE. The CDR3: CASSPLAGAGTGELFF. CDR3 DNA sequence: TGTGCCAGCAGCCCACTAGCGGGGGCCGGCACCGGGGAGCTGTTTTTT.

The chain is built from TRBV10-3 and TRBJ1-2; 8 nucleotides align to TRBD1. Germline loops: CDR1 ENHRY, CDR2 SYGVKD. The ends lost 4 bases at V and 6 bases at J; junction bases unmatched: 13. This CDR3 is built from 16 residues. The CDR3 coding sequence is TGTGCCATCAGTGGTGAAGGACAGGGCGGTAGAAATGGCTACACCTTC. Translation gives CAISGEGQGGRNGYTF.

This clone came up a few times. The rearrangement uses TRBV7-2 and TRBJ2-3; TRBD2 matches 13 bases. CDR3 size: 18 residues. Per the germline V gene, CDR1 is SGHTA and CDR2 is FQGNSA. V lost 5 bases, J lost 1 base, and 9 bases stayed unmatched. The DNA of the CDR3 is TGTGCCAGCAGCCTACGGACTAGCGGGGGCCTACGCACAGATACGCAGTATTTT. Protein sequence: CASSLRTSGGLRTDTQYF.